The rows below give T cell receptor beta chains drawn from one sample of a study of cytomegalovirus exposure and HLA in healthy donors. TCRdb keeps only in-frame clones here, not all; method: immunoSEQ multiplex PCR. The sample lists 150,000 to 200,000 clones; over 70% were seen once. Sequences were obtained from PBMCs. Receptors originate from a woman between 18 and 29 years old in good health and CMV-seronegative. The CDR3 runs from the conserved cysteine through the conserved F or W. A D gene is named only where the DNA matches it firmly. The size of a clone is reported for some rows only, either as once, few or many, or as a class for expanded clones.

>TRBJ2-4|TRBD2|TRBV6-6|-
TGTGCCAGCAGTAGCGGGGAGATAGCCAAAAACATTCAGTACTTC
CASSSGEIAKNIQYF
>TRBJ1-2|-|TRBV14|-
TGTGCCAGCAGCCACTCTACGGGGGGCAGGGACTATGGCTACACCTTC
CASSHSTGGRDYGYTF
>TRBJ2-7|-|TRBV5-1|-
TGCGCCAGCAGGCGGGACGGTGGCTACGAGCAGTACTTC
CASRRDGGYEQYF
>TRBJ2-3|-|TRBV5-1|-
TGCGCCAGCAGCGGAGGGTCGCCCACAGATACGCAGTATTTT
CASSGGSPTDTQYF
>TRBJ1-1|TRBD1|TRBV5-5|-
TGTGCCAGCAGCTTAAGGTACGCAGGGGGGCTTATGAACACTGAAGCTTTCTTT
CASSLRYAGGLMNTEAFF
>TRBJ2-5|TRBD2|TRBV7-6|-
TGTGCCAGCAGCCTCTGGACTAGCGGGGGAGAAGAGACCCAGTACTTC
CASSLWTSGGEETQYF
>TRBJ1-2|TRBD1|TRBV7-2|-
TGTGCCAGCAGCTTAGCCGGGACAGGGGTTCTTGGCTACACCTTC
CASSLAGTGVLGYTF
>TRBJ1-6|-|TRBV28|-
TGTGCCAGCAGTTTGGGAGGGGTTAGCTCCTATAATTCACCCCTCCACTTT
CASSLGGVSSYNSPLHF
>TRBJ1-1|-|TRBV11-3|-
TGTGCCAGCAGCTTAGGAGCTGAAGCTTTCTTT
CASSLGAEAFF
>TRBJ1-5|-|TRBV19|-
TGTGCCAGTAGTTCTCGCCCCGGGCCCCAGCATTTT
CASSSRPGPQHF
>TRBJ1-1|-|TRBV7-8|-
TGTGCCAGCAGCTTAGACAGGTGGAACACTGAAGCTTTCTTT
CASSLDRWNTEAFF
>TRBJ2-3|-|TRBV6-5|-
TGTGCCAGCAGTTCACAGGGACACCCCTTCACAGATACGCAGTATTTT
CASSSQGHPFTDTQYF
>TRBJ2-7|-|TRBV7-6|-
TGTGCCAGCAGCGGCCGGGACTTAGCCTACGAGCAGTACTTC
CASSGRDLAYEQYF
>TRBJ2-7|TRBD1|TRBV13|-
TGTGCCAGCAGCTCCTACCCGACAGGGGGCATTGACGAGCAGTACTTC
CASSSYPTGGIDEQYF
>TRBJ1-1|-|TRBV5-4|-
TGTGCCAGCAGCTTGTCTCAGGGTAGCACTGAAGCTTTCTTT
CASSLSQGSTEAFF
>TRBJ2-1|-|TRBV6-5|once
TGTGCCAGCAGTTACTCGAGGGAATCCCAGTTCTTC
CASSYSRESQFF
>TRBJ2-2|TRBD1|TRBV13|once
TGTGCCAGCAGCCTTTATTGGCAGGGGGACACCGGGGAGCTGTTTTTT
CASSLYWQGDTGELFF
>TRBJ2-1|TRBD2|TRBV29-1|few
TGCAGCGTCCCCCGGGGTAGCGGGGGCTACAATGAGCAGTTCTTC
CSVPRGSGGYNEQFF
>TRBJ1-5|TRBD1|TRBV4-1|-
TGCGCCAGCAGCCAAAAAGCCCAGGGGGCGCTTCAGCCCCAGCATTTT
CASSQKAQGALQPQHF
>TRBJ1-1|TRBD1|TRBV19|-
TGTGCCACCAACAGGGGAGCTTTCTTT
CATNRGAFF
>TRBJ1-5|TRBD1|TRBV18|-
TGTGCCAGCTCACCCACAGGGGGTATTAGCAATCGGCCCCAGCATTTT
CASSPTGGISNRPQHF
>TRBJ2-5|TRBD2|TRBV4-1|-
TGCGCCAGCAGCCAAGAAAGGTGGGGACTAGCCTACGCTAACTTCCAAGAGACCCAGTACTTC
CASSQERWGLAYANFQETQYF
>TRBJ1-1|TRBD1|TRBV5-1|-
TGCGCCAGCAGCTTCGGCGGGACAGCGAACACTGAAGCTTTCTTT
CASSFGGTANTEAFF
>TRBJ1-2|TRBD1|TRBV7-8|-
TGTGCCAGCAGCTCGCCCACCGGGACAGCCTATAACTATGGCTACACCTTC
CASSSPTGTAYNYGYTF
>TRBJ1-1|-|TRBV6-5|-
TGTGCCAGCAGGATGGGAGGGCAGAACACTGAAGCTTTCTTT
CASRMGGQNTEAFF
>TRBJ1-4|TRBD1|TRBV28|few
TGTGCCAGCAGTTACCCTGGGACAGGGAGGGATGAAAAACTGTTTTTT
CASSYPGTGRDEKLFF
>TRBJ2-3|-|TRBV27|-
TGTGCCAGCAGTCTAGGCGTCCATACCACAGATACGCAGTATTTT
CASSLGVHTTDTQYF
>TRBJ2-7|TRBD2|TRBV6-5|-
TGTGCCACCGGACTAGGAGGCGAGCAGTACTTC
CATGLGGEQYF
>TRBJ2-7|TRBD1|TRBV5-1|-
TGCGCCAGCAGCGCAGCCGGGACAGGGAACGAGCAGTACTTC
CASSAAGTGNEQYF
>TRBJ2-6|TRBD1|TRBV5-1|-
TGCGCCAGCAGCACTGTGGGACAGGGAAACTCTGGGGCCAACGTCCTGACTTTC
CASSTVGQGNSGANVLTF
>TRBJ1-3|-|TRBV30|few
TGTGCCTATCTTCAGGGGCCATCCTCTGGAAACACCATATATTTT
CAYLQGPSSGNTIYF
>TRBJ1-5|-|TRBV28|-
TGTGCCAGCATCAACCTGTTGGCTCGTAGCAATCAGCCCCAGCATTTT
CASINLLARSNQPQHF